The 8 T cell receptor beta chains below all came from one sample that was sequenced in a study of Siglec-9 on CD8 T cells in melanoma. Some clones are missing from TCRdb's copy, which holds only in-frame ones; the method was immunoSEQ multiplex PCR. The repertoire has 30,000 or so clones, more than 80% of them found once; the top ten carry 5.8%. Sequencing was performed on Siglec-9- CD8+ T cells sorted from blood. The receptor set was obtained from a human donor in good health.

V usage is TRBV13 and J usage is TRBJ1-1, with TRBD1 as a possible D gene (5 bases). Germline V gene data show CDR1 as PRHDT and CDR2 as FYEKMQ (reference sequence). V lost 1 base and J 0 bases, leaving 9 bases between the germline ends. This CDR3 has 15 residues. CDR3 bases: TGTGCCAGCAGCTTAGAGGGGACCATGAACACTGAAGCTTTCTTT. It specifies CASSLEGTMNTEAFF.

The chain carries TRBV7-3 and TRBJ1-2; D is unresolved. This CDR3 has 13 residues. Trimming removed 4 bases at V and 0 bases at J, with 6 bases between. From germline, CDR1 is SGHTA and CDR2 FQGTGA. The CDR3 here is CASSSDANYGYTF. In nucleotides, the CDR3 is TGTGCCAGCAGCTCGGACGCTAACTATGGCTACACCTTC.

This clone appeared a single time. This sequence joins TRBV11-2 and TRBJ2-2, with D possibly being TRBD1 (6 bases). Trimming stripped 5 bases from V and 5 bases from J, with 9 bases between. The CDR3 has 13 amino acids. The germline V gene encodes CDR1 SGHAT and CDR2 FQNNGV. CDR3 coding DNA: TGTGCCAGCAGCCCTCAGGGGACCGGGGAGCTGTTTTTT. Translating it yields CASSPQGTGELFF.

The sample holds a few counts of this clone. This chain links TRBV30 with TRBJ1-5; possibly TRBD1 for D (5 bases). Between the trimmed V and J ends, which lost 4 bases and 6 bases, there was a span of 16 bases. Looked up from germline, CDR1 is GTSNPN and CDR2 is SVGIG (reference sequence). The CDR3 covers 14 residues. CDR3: CAWTVGRAGQPQHF. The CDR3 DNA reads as TGTGCCTGGACCGTGGGCAGGGCGGGTCAGCCCCAGCATTTT.

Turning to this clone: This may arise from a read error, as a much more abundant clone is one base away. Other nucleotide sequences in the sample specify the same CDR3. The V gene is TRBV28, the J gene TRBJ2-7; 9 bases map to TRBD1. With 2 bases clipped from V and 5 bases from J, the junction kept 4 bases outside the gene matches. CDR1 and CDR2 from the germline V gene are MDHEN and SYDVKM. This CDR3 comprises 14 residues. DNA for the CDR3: TGTGCCAGCAGTTTAACAGGGGGCTTCCACGAGCAGTACTTC. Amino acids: CASSLTGGFHEQYF.

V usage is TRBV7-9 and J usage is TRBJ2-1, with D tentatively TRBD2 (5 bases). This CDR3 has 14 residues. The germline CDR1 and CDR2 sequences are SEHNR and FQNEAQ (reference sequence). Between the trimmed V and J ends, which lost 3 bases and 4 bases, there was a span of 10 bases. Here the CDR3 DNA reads TGTGCCAGCAGCTTTGAGCGGATATACAATGAGCAGTTCTTC. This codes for CASSFERIYNEQFF.

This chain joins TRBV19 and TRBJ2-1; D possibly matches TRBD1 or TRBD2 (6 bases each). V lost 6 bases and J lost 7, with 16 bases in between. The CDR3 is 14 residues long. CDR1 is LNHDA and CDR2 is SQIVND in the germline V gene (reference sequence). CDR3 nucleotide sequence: TGTGCCAGTAGGACTAGTGGGGGCGGAAATGAGCAGTTCTTC. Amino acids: CASRTSGGGNEQFF.

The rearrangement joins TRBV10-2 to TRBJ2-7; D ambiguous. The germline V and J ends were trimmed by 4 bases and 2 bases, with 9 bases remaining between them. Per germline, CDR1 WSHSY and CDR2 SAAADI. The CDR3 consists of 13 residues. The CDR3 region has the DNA TGCGCCAGCAGTGTAGACACCCCCTACGAGCAGTACTTC. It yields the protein CASSVDTPYEQYF.